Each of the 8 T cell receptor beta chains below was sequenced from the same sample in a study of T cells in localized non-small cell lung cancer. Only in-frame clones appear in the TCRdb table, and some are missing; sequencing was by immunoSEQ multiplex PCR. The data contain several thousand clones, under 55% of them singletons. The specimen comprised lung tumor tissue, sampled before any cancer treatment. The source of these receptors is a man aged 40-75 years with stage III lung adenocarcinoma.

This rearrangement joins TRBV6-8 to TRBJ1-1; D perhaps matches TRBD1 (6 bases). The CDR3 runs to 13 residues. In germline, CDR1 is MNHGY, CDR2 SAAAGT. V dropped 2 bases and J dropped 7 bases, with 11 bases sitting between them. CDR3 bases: TGTGCCAGCAGTTACGGGGTACAGGGTGAAGCTTTCTTT. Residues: CASSYGVQGEAFF.

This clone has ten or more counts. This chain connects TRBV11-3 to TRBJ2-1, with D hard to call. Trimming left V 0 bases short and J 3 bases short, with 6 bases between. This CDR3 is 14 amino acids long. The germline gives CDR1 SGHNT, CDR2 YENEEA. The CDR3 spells CASSLDSHYNEQFF. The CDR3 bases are TGTGCCAGCAGCTTAGACAGCCACTACAATGAGCAGTTCTTC.

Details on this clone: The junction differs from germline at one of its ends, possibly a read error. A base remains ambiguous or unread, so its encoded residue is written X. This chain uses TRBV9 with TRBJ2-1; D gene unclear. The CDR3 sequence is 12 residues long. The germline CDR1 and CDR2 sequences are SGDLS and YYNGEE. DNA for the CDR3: TGTGCCAGCAGYGTAGCTCACAATGAGCAGTTCTTC. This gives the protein CASXVAHNEQFF. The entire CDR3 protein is CASSVAHNEQFF.

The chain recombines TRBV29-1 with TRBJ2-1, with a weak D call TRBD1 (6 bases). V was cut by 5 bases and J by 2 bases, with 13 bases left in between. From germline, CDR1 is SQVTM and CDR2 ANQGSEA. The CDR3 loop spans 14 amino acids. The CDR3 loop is CSVSIRGPYNEQFF. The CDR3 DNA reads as TGCAGCGTTTCCATCAGGGGTCCCTACAATGAGCAGTTCTTC.

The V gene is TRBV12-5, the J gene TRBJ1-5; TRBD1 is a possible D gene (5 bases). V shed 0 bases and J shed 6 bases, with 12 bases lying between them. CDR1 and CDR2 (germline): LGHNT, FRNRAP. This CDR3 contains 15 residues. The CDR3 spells CASGLVQGVTQPQHF. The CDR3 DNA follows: TGTGCTAGTGGTTTGGTACAAGGGGTCACTCAGCCCCAGCATTTT.

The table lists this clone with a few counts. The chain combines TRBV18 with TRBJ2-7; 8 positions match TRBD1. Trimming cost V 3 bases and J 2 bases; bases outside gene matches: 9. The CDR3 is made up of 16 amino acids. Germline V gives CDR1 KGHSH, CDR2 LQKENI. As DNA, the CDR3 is TGTGCCAGCTCACCTGGCCAGGACAGGGTACCCTACGAGCAGTACTTC. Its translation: CASSPGQDRVPYEQYF.

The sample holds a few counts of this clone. The CDR3 sequence is CASSPGDPYEQYF. The CDR3 DNA is TGTGCCAGCTCACCAGGGGACCCCTACGAGCAGTACTTC. The V and J genes are TRBV18 and TRBJ2-7; TRBD1 or TRBD2 may be the D gene (5 bases each). CDR3 size: 13 residues. The germline V and J ends were trimmed by 2 bases and 2 bases, with 7 bases remaining between them. Per the germline V gene, CDR1 is KGHSH and CDR2 is LQKENI.

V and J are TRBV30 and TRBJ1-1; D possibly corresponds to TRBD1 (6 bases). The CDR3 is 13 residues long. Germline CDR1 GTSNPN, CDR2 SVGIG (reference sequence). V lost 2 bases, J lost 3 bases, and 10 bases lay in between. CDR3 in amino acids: CAWSMGADTEAFF. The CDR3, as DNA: TGTGCCTGGAGTATGGGGGCCGACACTGAAGCTTTCTTT.